This TCR beta chain was retrieved from a study of PD-L1 blockade in urothelial cancer. Points from the study as a whole: At 3 weeks on treatment, tumor-associated clones expanded more with durable benefit.

Described time point: pretreatment peripheral blood. Spiking of synthetic TCR analog templates was performed in each PCR. The repertoire was sequenced with immunoSEQ multiplex PCR; TCRdb's copy has only in-frame clones and lacks some. Among about 93,000 clones listed, around 91% were seen once. Turning to this clone: Its specificity is not known. Other DNA sequences in this specimen translate into the identical CDR3.

The sequencing used PBMCs, collected around atezolizumab (anti-PD-L1) treatment. The receptor comes from a man in his sixties with urothelial cancer.

CDR3 sequence (DNA): TGTGCCAGCAGTTTACTAGCGGGAGGGTCCTACGAGCAGTACTTC. This sequence encodes CASSLLAGGSYEQYF. This chain connects TRBV28 to TRBJ2-7, with TRBD2 matching over 12 bases. Germline V lookup: CDR1 MDHEN, CDR2 SYDVKM. After removal of 2 bases from V and 1 base from J, the junction contained 0 bases not matched to a gene. The CDR3 loop spans 15 amino acids.